This T cell receptor (beta chain) originates from a study of T-cell memory formation after mild COVID-19. Study at large: Each donor largely had its own TCR clusters.

TCRalpha and TCRbeta libraries used 5'RACE with constant-segment primers and UMIs. TCRdb reprocessed the 5' RACE reads with MiXCR, giving one entry per CDR3 protein. Of 350,000 to 500,000 distinct CDR3 sequences in the sample, more than 15% were seen once. Concerning this clonotype itself: Its antigen is currently unknown.

Study-level results: There was a balanced CD4/CD8 profile in clones contracting day 15 to 85, and later expanders leaned CD4+.

V shed 1 base and J shed 8 bases, with 9 bases lying between them. The CDR3 runs 13 residues. The sequence was collected from a man aged 18 to 30 who had mild COVID-19 (a few samples of this study predate the infection). Cell type and time point are not known. Sample: PBMCs or a T cell subset sorted from them (not recorded which). This sequence joins TRBV12-3 or TRBV12-4 and TRBJ2-4; D is unresolved. CDR3 DNA: TGTGCCAGCAGTTTAGGCGGCGGAGACATTCAGTACTTC. This sequence encodes CASSLGGGDIQYF.